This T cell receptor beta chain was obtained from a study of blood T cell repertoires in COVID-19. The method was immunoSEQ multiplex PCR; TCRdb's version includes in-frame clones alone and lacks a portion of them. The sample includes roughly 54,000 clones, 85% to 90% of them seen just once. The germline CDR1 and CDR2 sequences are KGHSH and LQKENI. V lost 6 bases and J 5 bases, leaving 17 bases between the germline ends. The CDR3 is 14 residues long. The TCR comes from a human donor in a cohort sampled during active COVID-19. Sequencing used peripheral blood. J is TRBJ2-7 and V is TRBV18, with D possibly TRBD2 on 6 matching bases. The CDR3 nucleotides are TGTGCCAGCTCGCAGCGGGCTGGGGAGCACGAGCAGTACTTC. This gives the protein CASSQRAGEHEQYF.